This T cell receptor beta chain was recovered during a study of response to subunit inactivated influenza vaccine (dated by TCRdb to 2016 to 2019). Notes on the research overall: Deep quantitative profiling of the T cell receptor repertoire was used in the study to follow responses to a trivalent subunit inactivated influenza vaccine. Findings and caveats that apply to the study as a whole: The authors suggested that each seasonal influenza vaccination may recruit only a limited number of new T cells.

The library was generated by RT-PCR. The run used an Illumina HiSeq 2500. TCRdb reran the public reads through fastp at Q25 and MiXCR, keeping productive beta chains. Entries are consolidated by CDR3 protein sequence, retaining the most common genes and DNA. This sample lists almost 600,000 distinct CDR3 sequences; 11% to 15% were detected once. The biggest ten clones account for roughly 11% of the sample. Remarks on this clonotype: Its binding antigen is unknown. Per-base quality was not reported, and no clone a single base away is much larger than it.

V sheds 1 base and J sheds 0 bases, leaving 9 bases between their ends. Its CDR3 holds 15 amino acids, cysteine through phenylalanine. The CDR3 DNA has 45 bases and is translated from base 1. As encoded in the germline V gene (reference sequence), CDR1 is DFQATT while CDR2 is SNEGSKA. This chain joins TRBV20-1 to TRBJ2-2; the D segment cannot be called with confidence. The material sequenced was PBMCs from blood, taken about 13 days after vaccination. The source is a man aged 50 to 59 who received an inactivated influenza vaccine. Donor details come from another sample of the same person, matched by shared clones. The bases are TGCAGTGCTAGAGGAATAGACCCGAACACCGGGGAGCTGTTTTTT. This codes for CSARGIDPNTGELFF.